These 18 T cell receptor beta chains originate from one sample sequenced in a study of OX40 agonist ivuxolimab in advanced cancers. Assay used: immunoSEQ multiplex PCR; TCRdb lists only in-frame clones, some missing. The sample contains 50,000 to 75,000 clones, around 87% of which appear only once. The sequenced sample was CD4+ or CD8+ T cells sorted from blood, obtained in a trial of the OX40 agonist ivuxolimab. All receptors derive from an adult with an advanced solid tumor such as melanoma, head and neck, liver or kidney cancer.

This chain joins TRBV4-3 and TRBJ1-4; D not resolved. The CDR3 is made up of 14 amino acids. Germline-derived CDR1 and CDR2 are LGHNA and YSLEER. The V end was cut by 0 bases, the J end by 5 bases, with 7 bases between. The CDR3, as DNA: TGCGCCAGCAGCCAAGATCTAGCAAATGAAAAACTGTTTTTT. Its protein is CASSQDLANEKLFF.

The rearrangement links TRBV5-3 to TRBJ2-6; 9 positions match TRBD1. TRBV5-3 is marked as an open reading frame, function uncertain. J lost 3 bases, V lost 4 bases, and 14 bases had no gene match. The CDR3 is 19 amino acids. CDR3 in amino acids: CARSVSGTGPRVGANVLTF. CDR3 nucleotide sequence: TGTGCCAGAAGCGTTTCCGGGACAGGGCCCCGTGTTGGGGCCAACGTCCTGACTTTC.

The chain combines TRBV18 with TRBJ2-2; 7 nucleotides match TRBD1. With V trimmed by 6 bases and J by 3 bases, 10 bases remained unmatched. The CDR3 runs 16 residues. CDR1 is KGHSH and CDR2 is LQKENI in the germline V gene. This chain's CDR3 is CASSRRQGIDTGELFF. The CDR3 DNA is TGTGCCAGCTCCCGACGACAGGGTATAGACACCGGGGAGCTGTTTTTT.

V usage is TRBV25-1 and J usage is TRBJ2-7; tentative D call: TRBD1 (6 bases). There are 13 residues in the CDR3. Germline loops: CDR1 MGHDK, CDR2 SYGVNS. Trimming cost V 7 bases and J 2 bases, with 12 bases left between them. The CDR3: CASTDSIPYEQYF. DNA for the CDR3: TGTGCCAGCACGGACAGCATACCCTACGAGCAGTACTTC.

The chain joins TRBV5-6 to TRBJ1-5; TRBD1 matches at 10 bases. The CDR3 is made up of 14 amino acids. CDR1 is SGHDT, CDR2 YYEEEE, per germline. Losses at the gene ends were 3 bases for V and 9 bases for J; bases not matched to a gene: 6. The CDR3 DNA reads TGTGCCAGCAGCTCCGACAGGGGGCAGCGGCCCCAGCATTTT. Its protein product is CASSSDRGQRPQHF.

The gene calls are TRBV12-1 and TRBJ2-7; TRBD1 reflects the table's D call only, with no check against the DNA. TRBV12-1 corresponds to a pseudogene. The CDR3 contains 15 residues. The CDR3 nucleotides read TGTGCCAGCAGCTTTCGACAGGGTGAGGCCTACGAGCAGTACTTC. It is translated as CASSFRQGEAYEQYF.

In this sample, this clone turned up once. The chain couples TRBV9 to TRBJ1-4; D possibly corresponds to TRBD1 (6 bases). CDR1 is SGDLS, CDR2 YYNGEE, per germline. V gave up 5 bases and J gave up 3 bases, with 26 bases separating them. The CDR3 is made up of 19 amino acids. The CDR3 sequence: CASSRPAGRGLVANEKLFF. The CDR3, as DNA: TGTGCCAGCAGTCGACCAGCGGGTAGGGGGTTGGTGGCTAATGAAAAACTGTTTTTT.

The rearrangement links TRBV6-5 to TRBJ1-2; TRBD1 might be the D (6 bases). Germline V gene data show CDR1 as MNHEY and CDR2 as SVGAGI. V shed 5 bases and J shed 8 bases, with 9 bases lying between them. This CDR3 has 11 residues. The CDR3 is CASSTGRGYTF. The CDR3 DNA follows: TGTGCCAGCAGTACAGGGAGGGGCTACACCTTC.

This clone was recorded once. V gene TRBV7-3 combines with J gene TRBJ2-1; perhaps TRBD2 as D (5 bases). The CDR3 is 14 residues long. V was clipped by 5 bases and J by 0 bases, with 8 bases between them. Germline-derived CDR1 and CDR2 are SGHTA and FQGTGA. DNA for the CDR3: TGTGCCAGCAGCCCAGCGGTCTCCTACAATGAGCAGTTCTTC. This gives the protein CASSPAVSYNEQFF. Full variable domain (remainder filled in from reference TRBV7-3 and TRBJ2-1): GAGVSQTPSNKVTEKGKYVELRCDPISGHTALYWYRQSLGQGPEFLIYFQGTGAADDSGLPNDRFFAVRPEGSVSTLKIQRTERGDSAVYLCASSPAVSYNEQFFGPGTRLTVL.

V usage is TRBV5-1 and J usage is TRBJ1-1; D unresolved. Trimming removed 0 bases from V and 4 bases from J, with 13 bases in between. The germline gives CDR1 SGHRS, CDR2 YFSETQ. CDR3 length: 15 amino acids. The CDR3 DNA follows: TGCGCCAGCAGCTTGGGGTCGGCTCTGGCCACTGAAGCTTTCTTT. It yields the protein CASSLGSALATEAFF.

This chain connects TRBV6-5 to TRBJ1-2; D uncertain. V lost 6 bases and J 8 bases, leaving 16 bases between the germline ends. Germline CDR1 MNHEY, CDR2 SVGAGI. The CDR3 runs to 13 residues. CDR3 in amino acids: CASSGLMGGGYTF. The CDR3, as DNA: TGTGCCAGCAGCGGCCTTATGGGCGGCGGCTACACCTTC.

The chain links TRBV7-2 to TRBJ2-7; D remains unclear. V dropped 5 bases and J dropped 0 bases, with 5 bases sitting between them. Germline assignment: CDR1 SGHTA and CDR2 FQGNSA. The length of the CDR3 is 12 residues. The CDR3 sequence is CASSPSSYEQYF. CDR3 coding DNA: TGTGCCAGCAGCCCAAGCTCCTACGAGCAGTACTTC.

This sequence joins TRBV14 and TRBJ1-2; D gene unclear. The germline CDR1 and CDR2 sequences are SGHDN and FVKESK. Trimming removed 2 bases from V and 4 bases from J, with 17 bases in between. This CDR3 comprises 16 residues. The CDR3: CASSQFLSPRIYGYTF. Here the CDR3 DNA reads TGTGCCAGCAGCCAATTCCTGTCCCCGCGCATCTATGGCTACACCTTC.

The rearrangement links TRBV5-4 to TRBJ1-6; the D is unclear. Trimming pared 1 base from V and 9 bases from J, leaving 11 bases between. The CDR3 is 14 amino acids. Germline assignment: CDR1 SGHNT and CDR2 YYREEE (reference sequence). The CDR3 bases are TGTGCCAGCAGCTTGTTGGAGGGTAGTTCACCCCTCCACTTT. It yields the protein CASSLLEGSSPLHF.

This clone was recorded only once. The chain uses TRBV4-1 and TRBJ1-5; D is perhaps TRBD1 (6 bases). Trimming removed 0 bases from V and 4 bases from J, with 10 bases in between. Germline V gene lookup returns CDR1 MGHRA and CDR2 YSYEKL. This CDR3 has 15 amino acids. The CDR3 protein is CASSQEQGRNQPQHF. The CDR3 coding sequence is TGCGCCAGCAGCCAAGAACAGGGACGGAATCAGCCCCAGCATTTT.

The count of this clone is one. This chain connects TRBV6-5 to TRBJ2-5; TRBD2 agrees at 11 bases. The CDR3 has 15 residues. The trim removed 7 bases at V and 6 bases at J, leaving 10 bases unmatched. Germline CDR1 and CDR2: MNHEY and SVGAGI. CDR3 sequence (DNA): TGTGCCAGCACTTTAAGTAGCGGGGGGGCGAAGACCCAGTACTTC. Translating it yields CASTLSSGGAKTQYF.

V usage is TRBV18 and J usage is TRBJ2-2; D may be TRBD1 (6 bases). CDR3 length: 15 amino acids. Trimming left V 5 bases short and J 2 bases short, with 12 bases between. Germline V gene sequence: CDR1 KGHSH, CDR2 LQKENI. The CDR3 here is CASSFRQDNTGELFF. The DNA of the CDR3 is TGTGCCAGCTCATTCCGACAGGACAACACCGGGGAGCTGTTTTTT. The full variable domain, with the rest looked up from reference TRBV18 and TRBJ2-2, is NAGVMQNPRHLVRRRGQEARLRCSPMKGHSHVYWYRQLPEEGLKFMVYLQKENIIDESGMPKERFSAEFPKEGPSILRIQQVVRGDSAAYFCASSFRQDNTGELFFGEGSRLTVL.

This clone was seen a few times. The rearrangement uses TRBV29-1 and TRBJ1-1; D unclear. This CDR3 contains 12 residues. Germline V CDR1 and CDR2: SQVTM, ANQGSEA. Trimming cost V 4 bases and J 5 bases, with 11 bases left between them. The CDR3 here is CSVGVGSTEAFF. CDR3 nucleotide sequence: TGCAGCGTTGGCGTGGGGTCAACTGAAGCTTTCTTT.